The source of this T cell receptor beta chain is a study of T cells after yellow fever vaccination. About the research overall: Fractions with few cells were prepared using SMART-Seq v4 Ultra Low Input.

This CDR3 has 13 residues. Trimming left V 1 base short and J 5 bases short, with 7 bases between. From germline, CDR1 is SGHRS and CDR2 YFSETQ. Study findings and constraints: The study re-detected most primary-vaccination clones after the booster (around 96% CD4, just over 85% CD8).

This clonotype occurred a few times. Its specificity is unknown. 5'RACE template switching produced TCR cDNA carrying a universal primer site and UMIs. Using its own MiXCR run on the 5' RACE reads, TCRdb lists one record per CDR3 protein. The sample includes fewer than 450,000 distinct CDR3 sequences, 8.1% seen only once; the top ten take under 20%. The chain is built from TRBV5-1 and TRBJ1-5; D is uncertain. This clonotype was sampled from a man between 18 and 29 years old who received the YFV17D yellow fever vaccine. This specimen consisted of PBMCs, obtained around 45 days after the first yellow fever vaccination. CDR3 protein: CASSLSVDQPQHF. The CDR3 DNA follows: TGCGCCAGCAGCTTGTCAGTAGATCAGCCCCAGCATTTT.